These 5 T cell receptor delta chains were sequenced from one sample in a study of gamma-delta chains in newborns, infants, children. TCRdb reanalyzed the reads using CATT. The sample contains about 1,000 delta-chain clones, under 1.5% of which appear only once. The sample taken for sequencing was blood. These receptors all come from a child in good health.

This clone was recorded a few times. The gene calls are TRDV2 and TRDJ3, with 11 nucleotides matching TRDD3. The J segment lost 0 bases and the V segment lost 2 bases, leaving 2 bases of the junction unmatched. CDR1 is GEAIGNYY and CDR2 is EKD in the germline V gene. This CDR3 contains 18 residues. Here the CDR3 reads CACDILGDSSWDTRQMFF. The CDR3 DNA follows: TGTGCCTGTGACATACTGGGGGATAGCTCCTGGGACACCCGACAGATGTTTTTC.

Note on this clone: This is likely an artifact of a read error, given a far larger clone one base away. The CDR3 DNA follows: TGTGCCGGTGATGTACTGGGGGGCCGTTACACCGATAAACTCATCTTT. This sequence encodes CAGDVLGGRYTDKLIF. V gene TRDV2 combines with J gene TRDJ1; 8 bases fit TRDD3. The CDR3 has 16 residues. Per the germline V gene, CDR1 is GEAIGNYY and CDR2 is EKD.

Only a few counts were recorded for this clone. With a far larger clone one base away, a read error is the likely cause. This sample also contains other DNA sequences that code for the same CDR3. Here the CDR3 reads CALGPYFLRGYAQGKLIF. DNA of the CDR3: TGTGCCTTAGGCCCGTACTTCCTGCGGGGATACGCCCAAGGTAAACTCATCTTT. The gene calls are TRDV3 and TRDJ1; TRDD3 matches 9 bases. Germline V gene lookup returns CDR1 TVYSNPD and CDR2 GDNSRS (reference sequence). The V segment lost 3 bases and the J segment 7 bases; nucleotides outside the gene matches: 24. The CDR3 spans 18 residues.

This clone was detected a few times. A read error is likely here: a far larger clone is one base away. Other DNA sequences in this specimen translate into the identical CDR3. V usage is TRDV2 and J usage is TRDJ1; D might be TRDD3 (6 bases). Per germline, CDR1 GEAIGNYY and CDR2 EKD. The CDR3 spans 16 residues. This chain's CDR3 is CACDLLGVTVTDKLIF. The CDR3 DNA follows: TGTGCCTGTGACTTACTGGGCGTGACGGTCACCGATAAACTCATTTTT.

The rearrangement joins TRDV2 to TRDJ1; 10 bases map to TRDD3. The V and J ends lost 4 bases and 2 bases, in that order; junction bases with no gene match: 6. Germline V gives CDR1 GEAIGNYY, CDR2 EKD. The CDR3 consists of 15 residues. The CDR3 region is CACEGLLGDTDKLIF. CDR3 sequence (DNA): TGTGCCTGTGAAGGACTACTGGGGGATACCGATAAACTCATCTTT.